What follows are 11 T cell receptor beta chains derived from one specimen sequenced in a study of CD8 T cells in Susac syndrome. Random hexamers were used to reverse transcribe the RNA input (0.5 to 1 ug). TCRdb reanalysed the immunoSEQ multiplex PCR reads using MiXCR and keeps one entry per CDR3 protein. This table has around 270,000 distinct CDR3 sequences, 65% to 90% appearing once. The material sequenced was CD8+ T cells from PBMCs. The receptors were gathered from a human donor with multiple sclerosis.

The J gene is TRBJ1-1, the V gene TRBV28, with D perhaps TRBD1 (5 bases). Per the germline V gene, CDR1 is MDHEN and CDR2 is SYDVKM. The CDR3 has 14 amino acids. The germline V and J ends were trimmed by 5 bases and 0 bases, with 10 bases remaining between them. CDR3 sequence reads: CASSDGGMNTEAFF. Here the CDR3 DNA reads TGTGCCAGCAGTGATGGGGGAATGAACACTGAAGCTTTCTTT.

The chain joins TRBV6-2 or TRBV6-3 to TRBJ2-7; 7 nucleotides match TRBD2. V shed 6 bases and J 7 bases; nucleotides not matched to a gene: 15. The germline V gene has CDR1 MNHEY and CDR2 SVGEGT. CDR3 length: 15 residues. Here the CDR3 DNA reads TGTGCCAGCAGCAGTCCGGGACTACTGGTGGGGGAGCAGTACTTC. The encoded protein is CASSSPGLLVGEQYF.

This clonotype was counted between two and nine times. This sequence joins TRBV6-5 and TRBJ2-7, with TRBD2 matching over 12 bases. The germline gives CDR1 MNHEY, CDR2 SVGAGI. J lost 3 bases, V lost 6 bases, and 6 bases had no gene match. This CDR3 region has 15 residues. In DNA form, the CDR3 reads TGTGCCAGCAGACCTCTAGCGGGAGGGCGCTACGAGCAGTACTTC. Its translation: CASRPLAGGRYEQYF.

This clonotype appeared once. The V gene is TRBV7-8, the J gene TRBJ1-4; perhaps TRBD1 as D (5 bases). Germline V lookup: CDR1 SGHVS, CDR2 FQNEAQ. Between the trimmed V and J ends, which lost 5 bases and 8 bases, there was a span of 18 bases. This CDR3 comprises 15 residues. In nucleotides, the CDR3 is TGTGCCAGCAGCCACCGGGACCCGAGGGAGGAAAAACTGTTTTTT. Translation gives CASSHRDPREEKLFF. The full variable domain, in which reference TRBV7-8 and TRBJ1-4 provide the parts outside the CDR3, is GAGVSQSPRYKVAKRGQDVALRCDPISGHVSLFWYQQALGQGPEFLTYFQNEAQLDKSGLPSDRFFAERPEGSVSTLKIQRTQQEDSAVYLCASSHRDPREEKLFFGSGTQLSVL.

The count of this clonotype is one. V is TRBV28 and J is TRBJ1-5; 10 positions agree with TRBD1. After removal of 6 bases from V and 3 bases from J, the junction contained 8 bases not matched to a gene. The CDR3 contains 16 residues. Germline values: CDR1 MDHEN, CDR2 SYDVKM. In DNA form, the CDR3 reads TGTGCCAGCAGCGGGGCCGGGACAGGGGTCAATCAGCCCCAGCATTTT. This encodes CASSGAGTGVNQPQHF.

The CDR3 coding sequence is TGTGCCAGCCTAGACACAGGGGGCATCTATGGCTACACCTTC. This codes for CASLDTGGIYGYTF. V is TRBV27 and J is TRBJ1-2; 9 nucleotides agree with TRBD1. V lost 8 bases to trimming and J lost 4 bases; unmatched junction nucleotides: 8. The CDR3 has 14 amino acids. The germline gives CDR1 MNHEY, CDR2 SMNVEV (reference sequence).

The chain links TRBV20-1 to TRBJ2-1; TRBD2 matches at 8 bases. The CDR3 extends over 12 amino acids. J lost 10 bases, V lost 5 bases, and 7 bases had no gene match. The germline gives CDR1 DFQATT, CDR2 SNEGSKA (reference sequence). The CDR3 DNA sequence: TGCAGTGCTGGTTATTTAGCGGGAGAGCAGTTCTTC. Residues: CSAGYLAGEQFF.

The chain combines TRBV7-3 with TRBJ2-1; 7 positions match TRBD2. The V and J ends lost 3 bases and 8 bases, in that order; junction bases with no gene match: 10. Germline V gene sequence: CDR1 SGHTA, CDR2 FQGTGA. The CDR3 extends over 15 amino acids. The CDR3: CASSFSLADLDEQFF. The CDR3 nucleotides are TGTGCCAGCAGCTTCAGTCTAGCGGACCTCGATGAGCAGTTCTTC. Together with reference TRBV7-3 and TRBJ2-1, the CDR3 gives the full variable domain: GAGVSQTPSNKVTEKGKYVELRCDPISGHTALYWYRQSLGQGPEFLIYFQGTGAADDSGLPNDRFFAVRPEGSVSTLKIQRTERGDSAVYLCASSFSLADLDEQFFGPGTRLTVL.

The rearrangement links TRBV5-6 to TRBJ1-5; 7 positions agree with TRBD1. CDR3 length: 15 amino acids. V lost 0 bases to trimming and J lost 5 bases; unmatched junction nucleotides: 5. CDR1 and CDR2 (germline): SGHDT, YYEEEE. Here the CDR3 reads CASSLAGTAYQPQHF. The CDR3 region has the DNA TGTGCCAGCAGCTTGGCAGGGACAGCTTATCAGCCCCAGCATTTT.

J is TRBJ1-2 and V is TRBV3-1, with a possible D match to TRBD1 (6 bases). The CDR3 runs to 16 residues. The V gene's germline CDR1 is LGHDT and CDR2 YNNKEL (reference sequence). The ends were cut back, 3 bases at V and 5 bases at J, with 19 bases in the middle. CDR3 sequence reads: CASSQWGIQGRYGYTF. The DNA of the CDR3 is TGTGCCAGCAGCCAGTGGGGAATACAGGGAAGATATGGCTACACCTTC.

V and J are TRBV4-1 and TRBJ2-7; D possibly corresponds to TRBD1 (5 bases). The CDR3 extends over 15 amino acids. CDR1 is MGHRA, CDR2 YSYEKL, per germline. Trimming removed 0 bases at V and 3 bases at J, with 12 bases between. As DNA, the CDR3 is TGCGCCAGCAGCCAAGATCCACAGGTACTCTACGAGCAGTACTTC. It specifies CASSQDPQVLYEQYF.